The 25 T cell receptor beta chains presented below share a single source sample, sequenced in a study of blood T cell repertoires in COVID-19. The data were produced by immunoSEQ multiplex PCR, yet TCRdb's version contains in-frame clones alone and is incomplete. The sample yields almost 250,000 clones, about 89% seen once. Sequencing was carried out using PBMCs or T cells enriched from blood (not recorded which). These TCRs come from a woman aged 25 to 39 who had recovered from COVID-19.

Here the CDR3 DNA reads TGTGCCAGCAGTTACGATCCCGGAGGCCCGGAGACCCAGTACTTC. Translating gives CASSYDPGGPETQYF. V usage is TRBV6-5 and J usage is TRBJ2-5; perhaps TRBD2 as D (5 bases). This CDR3 comprises 15 residues. V was cut by 2 bases and J by 5 bases, with 15 bases left in between. Germline V gene data show CDR1 as MNHEY and CDR2 as SVGAGI.

The chain uses TRBV7-3 and TRBJ1-1, with TRBD1 as a possible D gene (6 bases). This CDR3 spans 14 amino acids. With 2 bases removed from V and 1 base from J, the gap between germline ends came to 8 bases. Germline CDR1 and CDR2: SGHTA and FQGTGA. In DNA form, the CDR3 reads TGTGCCAGCAGCTTACCAGGGGCGAACACTGAAGCTTTCTTT. Translation gives CASSLPGANTEAFF.

The chain links TRBV13 to TRBJ1-2; TRBD1 might be the D (5 bases). The CDR3 extends over 13 amino acids. Trimming left V 5 bases short and J 8 bases short, with 15 bases between. Germline values: CDR1 PRHDT, CDR2 FYEKMQ (reference sequence). CDR3 sequence: CASSAQGLGGYTF. DNA for the CDR3: TGTGCCAGCAGCGCTCAGGGACTGGGAGGCTACACCTTC.

The chain links TRBV10-3 to TRBJ2-1; D not certain. This CDR3 comprises 15 residues. V was pared by 4 bases and J by 2 bases, with 12 bases between. Germline lookup yields CDR1 ENHRY and CDR2 SYGVKD. The CDR3 nucleotides are TGTGCCATCAGTGCCCAAAGCGCAACCTACAATGAGCAGTTCTTC. Translating it yields CAISAQSATYNEQFF.

The genes are TRBV6-5 and TRBJ1-1; D is ambiguous. This CDR3 is 16 amino acids long. The V end was cut by 2 bases, the J end by 4 bases, with 17 bases between. Germline V gene sequence: CDR1 MNHEY, CDR2 SVGAGI. The CDR3 DNA sequence: TGTGCCAGCAGTTACACCGGACTAAGAGTAGGCACTGAAGCTTTCTTT. Encoded protein: CASSYTGLRVGTEAFF.

The V gene is TRBV9, the J gene TRBJ2-2; 15 bases are a match to TRBD2. J gave up 5 bases and V 3 bases, and 8 bases lay outside the gene matches. The CDR3 runs to 18 residues. CDR1 and CDR2 from the germline V gene are SGDLS and YYNGEE. CDR3 nucleotides: TGTGCCAGCAGCGAGGGACTAGCGGGAGGAGGGGGGACCGGGGAGCTGTTTTTT. Protein sequence: CASSEGLAGGGGTGELFF.

This clone came up a few times. V usage is TRBV11-1 and J usage is TRBJ2-2; D gene unclear. The CDR3 totals 11 residues. Germline V gene sequence: CDR1 SGHAT, CDR2 FQDESV (reference sequence). V lost 3 bases, J lost 8 bases, and 4 bases lay in between. CDR3: CASSFGGELFF. Here the CDR3 DNA reads TGTGCCAGCAGCTTCGGTGGGGAGCTGTTTTTT.

This chain's CDR3 is CASSGLGLYEQYF. The CDR3 nucleotides read TGTGCCAGCAGTGGACTAGGGCTGTACGAGCAGTACTTC. The V and J genes are TRBV11-2 and TRBJ2-7, with TRBD2 matching 7 bases. V lost 6 bases and J lost 4; bases outside the gene matches: 6. The CDR3 loop spans 13 amino acids. CDR1 is SGHAT and CDR2 is FQNNGV in the germline V gene.

The rearrangement joins TRBV6-1 to TRBJ1-1, with 8 nucleotides matching TRBD1. J was trimmed by 2 bases and V by 2 bases; bases with no gene match: 7. The CDR3 extends over 16 amino acids. From germline, CDR1 is MNHNS and CDR2 SASEGT. CDR3 in amino acids: CASSETRTGINTEAFF. CDR3 in DNA: TGTGCCAGCAGTGAAACGAGGACAGGGATAAACACTGAAGCTTTCTTT.

The chain employs TRBV30 and TRBJ2-3, with 12 bases lining up with TRBD2. The V gene's germline CDR1 is GTSNPN and CDR2 SVGIG (reference sequence). CDR3 length: 15 residues. After removal of 3 bases from V and 7 bases from J, the junction contained 8 bases not matched to a gene. The CDR3 sequence is CAWRRLAGAANTQYF. CDR3 nucleotides: TGTGCCTGGAGACGACTAGCGGGGGCTGCAAATACGCAGTATTTT.

The table lists this clone with a few counts. This chain joins TRBV6-2 or TRBV6-3 and TRBJ1-4, with TRBD1 identical over 8 bases. Germline assignment: CDR1 MNHEY and CDR2 SVGEGT. The CDR3 runs 15 residues. The ends lost 1 base at V and 11 bases at J; junction bases unmatched: 9. The CDR3 reads CASSYFGTGPWKLFF. As DNA, the CDR3 is TGTGCCAGCAGTTACTTCGGGACAGGTCCCTGGAAACTGTTTTTT.

This clone occurred a few times. This rearrangement joins TRBV9 to TRBJ2-7, with D maybe TRBD1 (6 bases). Germline V gene sequence: CDR1 SGDLS, CDR2 YYNGEE. V shed 5 bases and J shed 3 bases, with 18 bases lying between them. CDR3 length: 15 amino acids. CDR3 sequence (DNA): TGTGCCAGCAGTCGTCGACAGGAAAACAGCTACGAGCAGTACTTC. Translation: CASSRRQENSYEQYF.

V is TRBV28 and J is TRBJ2-1; TRBD2 matches at 12 bases. CDR3 length: 17 amino acids. J gave up 7 bases and V 8 bases, and 15 bases lay outside the gene matches. CDR1 is MDHEN, CDR2 SYDVKM, per germline. CDR3 protein: CASGRLAGVTVTNEQFF. The DNA for the CDR3 is TGTGCCAGCGGGAGACTAGCGGGAGTCACTGTAACAAATGAGCAGTTCTTC.

V is TRBV4-2 and J is TRBJ2-7; 13 nucleotides match TRBD2. This CDR3 contains 16 residues. Germline CDR1 LGHNA, CDR2 YNFKEQ. The ends lost 2 bases at V and 6 bases at J; junction bases unmatched: 7. The CDR3, as DNA: TGTGCCAGCAGCCAACCAAAGACTAGCGGGAGGCCCGAGCAGTACTTC. It is translated as CASSQPKTSGRPEQYF.

This chain joins TRBV4-3 and TRBJ2-6; TRBD1 matches 7 bases. Looked up from germline, CDR1 is LGHNA and CDR2 is YSLEER. J gave up 0 bases and V 5 bases, and 10 bases lay outside the gene matches. CDR3 length: 18 residues. The CDR3 bases are TGCGCCAGCAGCTCCCAAGGGACAGCCAACTCTGGGGCCAACGTCCTGACTTTC. Translation: CASSSQGTANSGANVLTF.

This chain connects TRBV6-2 or TRBV6-3 to TRBJ2-7, with 10 bases identical to TRBD1. Per the germline V gene, CDR1 is MNHEY and CDR2 is SVGEGT. The CDR3 loop spans 15 amino acids. J was trimmed by 4 bases and V by 5 bases; bases with no gene match: 8. For the CDR3, the DNA is TGTGCCAGCAGTCCACCGACAGGGGGCAGATACGAGCAGTACTTC. The encoded protein is CASSPPTGGRYEQYF.

The sample holds one count of this clone. V gene TRBV3-1 (or the pseudogene TRBV3-2) combines with J gene TRBJ2-3, with TRBD2 as a possible D gene (6 bases). The CDR3 is made up of 13 amino acids. CDR1 is LGHDT and CDR2 is YNNKEL in the germline V gene (reference sequence). Written as DNA, the CDR3 is TGTGGAGCCAGTAAACTAGCAGGAGATACGCAGTATTTT. Encoded protein: CGASKLAGDTQYF.

The rearrangement joins TRBV19 to TRBJ1-5, with TRBD1 as a possible D gene (5 bases). Germline V CDR1 and CDR2: LNHDA, SQIVND (reference sequence). The CDR3 runs to 13 residues. V lost 10 bases and J 7 bases, leaving 17 bases between the germline ends. CDR3 in DNA: TGTGCCACCAGGGAAAGGGTAGAGCAGCCCCAGCATTTT. Translated: CATRERVEQPQHF.

The rearrangement uses TRBV6-4 and TRBJ1-2, with TRBD1 identical over 10 bases. The CDR3 is 19 residues long. V shed 3 bases, J shed 5 bases, and the junction held 18 bases outside the gene matches. Germline V gene sequence: CDR1 MRHNA, CDR2 SNTAGT. CDR3 loop: CASSEVWILGTGEFYGYTF. The CDR3 coding sequence is TGTGCCAGCAGTGAAGTATGGATCCTGGGGACAGGGGAATTTTATGGCTACACCTTC.

The chain recombines TRBV19 with TRBJ2-5; perhaps TRBD2 as D (6 bases). Germline V CDR1 and CDR2: LNHDA, SQIVND (reference sequence). The V gene lost 6 bases and the J gene lost 4 bases, with 12 bases spanning the gap. This CDR3 contains 13 residues. CDR3 DNA: TGTGCCAGTAGCTCCGGGAGAGGAGAGACCCAGTACTTC. Amino acids: CASSSGRGETQYF. Using reference TRBV19 and TRBJ2-5 for the parts outside the CDR3, the full variable domain is DGGITQSPKYLFRKEGQNVTLSCEQNLNHDAMYWYRQDPGQGLRLIYYSQIVNDFQKGDIAEGYSVSREKKESFPLTVTSAQKNPTAFYLCASSSGRGETQYFGPGTRLLVL.

The chain has TRBV30 and TRBJ1-2, with a tentative D call TRBD1 (6 bases). Trimming left V 5 bases short and J 3 bases short, with 10 bases between. Germline loops: CDR1 GTSNPN, CDR2 SVGIG (reference sequence). This CDR3 has 12 residues. The CDR3 DNA follows: TGTGCCTGGGCGGACAGAGACTATGGCTACACCTTC. Translation: CAWADRDYGYTF. Using reference TRBV30 and TRBJ1-2 for the parts outside the CDR3, the full variable domain is SQTIHQWPATLVQPVGSPLSLECTVEGTSNPNLYWYRQAAGRGLQLLFYSVGIGQISSEVPQNLSASRPQDRQFILSSKKLLLSDSGFYLCAWADRDYGYTFGSGTRLTVV.

J is TRBJ1-3 and V is TRBV7-2, with unresolved D. The CDR3 runs to 12 residues. The germline CDR1 and CDR2 sequences are SGHTA and FQGNSA. Trimming took 5 bases from V and 7 from J, leaving 9 bases between them. The CDR3 coding sequence is TGTGCCAGCAGCACGCCCCGGAACACCATATATTTT. Translating gives CASSTPRNTIYF.

The chain combines TRBV18 with TRBJ2-7, with TRBD1 as a possible D gene (6 bases). Per germline, CDR1 KGHSH and CDR2 LQKENI. The CDR3 length is 13 residues. Trimming removed 4 bases at V and 7 bases at J, with 14 bases between. In DNA, the CDR3 is TGTGCCAGCTCACGTGAGGGGGTAGTTGAGCAGTACTTC. This encodes CASSREGVVEQYF.

The V call is TRBV5-1, the J call TRBJ2-2, with 10 bases aligning to TRBD2. Germline lookup yields CDR1 SGHRS and CDR2 YFSETQ. The J segment lost 2 bases and the V segment lost 1 base, leaving 11 bases of the junction unmatched. This CDR3 is built from 19 residues. The CDR3 bases are TGCGCCAGCAGCTTGAGGTCTAGCGGGAGAATCGGAAACACCGGGGAGCTGTTTTTT. Amino acids: CASSLRSSGRIGNTGELFF.

V and J are TRBV19 and TRBJ2-7; 8 positions match TRBD1. CDR3 length equals 14 residues. Germline V gene sequence: CDR1 LNHDA, CDR2 SQIVND (reference sequence). Trimming took 6 bases from V and 4 from J; bases not matched to a gene: 8. The CDR3 loop is CASSPRGLRYEQYF. The CDR3 region has the DNA TGTGCCAGTAGCCCCAGGGGGCTTCGGTACGAGCAGTACTTC.